This T cell receptor (beta chain) stems from a study of blood T cells in healthy people across ages. The CDR3 spans 13 residues. Germline CDR1 SQVTM, CDR2 ANQGSEA. The V and J ends lost 5 bases and 2 bases, in that order; junction bases with no gene match: 0. The sample providers were healthy Caucasian people from Russia, aged about 6 to 100. Whenever a sample was processed, at least 7 million PBMCs were isolated. The authors ran a second PCR of roughly 6 to 12 cycles using a sample-barcoded 5' primer and a J-beta primer mix. TCRdb passed the 5' RACE reads through MiXCR, listing each CDR3 protein once. This table holds 660,000 or so distinct CDR3 sequences, roughly three fifths found once. Findings of the study overall: Donors of long life had a larger count of naive CD4+ cells and greater diversity than aged donors.

Remarks on this clonotype: Its antigen is still unknown.

This clonotype originated in a man aged 60 to 69 in good health. The genes are TRBV29-1 and TRBJ2-5; TRBD2 matches at 12 bases. Sample: blood. CDR3 region: CSVTSGGQETQYF. CDR3 DNA: TGCAGCGTTACTAGCGGGGGGCAAGAGACCCAGTACTTC.